The 32 T cell receptor beta chains reported below all come from one sample, sequenced in a study of identical twins. TCRdb reprocessed the 5' RACE reads with MiXCR, giving one entry per CDR3 protein. The sample has about 520,000 distinct CDR3 sequences, about 20% seen once. These sequences were also reported in another study, on T cells expressing NK-cell markers.

Sequencing was carried out using CD4+ T cells sorted from blood. These receptor sequences come from a woman younger than 35 in good health.

This clonotype was counted only a few times. This chain links TRBV13 with TRBJ2-4; D possibly corresponds to TRBD2 (7 bases). This CDR3 is built from 13 residues. V lost 2 bases to trimming and J lost 8 bases, with 10 bases between them. CDR1 is PRHDT, CDR2 FYEKMQ, per germline (reference sequence). The CDR3 DNA follows: TGTGCCAGCAGCTTACAGGGGAGGGACATTCAGTACTTC. This translates into CASSLQGRDIQYF.

This clonotype was counted at least ten times. V gene TRBV5-1 combines with J gene TRBJ1-1, with a weak D call TRBD1 (6 bases). The V gene's germline CDR1 is SGHRS and CDR2 YFSETQ. The CDR3 spans 15 residues. Between the trimmed V and J ends, which lost 4 bases and 0 bases, there was a span of 13 bases. The CDR3 region is CASSPRGALNTEAFF. The CDR3, as DNA: TGCGCCAGCAGCCCGCGGGGGGCCCTGAACACTGAAGCTTTCTTT.

This clonotype was counted many times. The rearrangement links TRBV12-3 or TRBV12-4 to TRBJ2-6; no reliable D call. The length of the CDR3 is 15 residues. V dropped 2 bases and J dropped 0 bases, with 5 bases sitting between them. The CDR3 region is CASSLSFSGANVLTF. In nucleotides, the CDR3 is TGTGCCAGCAGTTTATCTTTCTCTGGGGCCAACGTCCTGACTTTC.

In its sample, this clonotype was seen a few times. The V gene is TRBV7-2, the J gene TRBJ2-1, with no clear D. Trimming took off 5 bases at V and 15 bases at J, with 17 bases between the two ends. Per germline, CDR1 SGHTA and CDR2 FQGNSA. This CDR3 spans 12 amino acids. The CDR3 is CASSTQARKWFF. CDR3 bases: TGTGCCAGCAGCACGCAAGCCAGAAAGTGGTTCTTC.

This clonotype showed up many times. The J gene is TRBJ1-4, the V gene TRBV29-1; D is unresolved. The germline CDR1 and CDR2 sequences are SQVTM and ANQGSEA. The CDR3 contains 14 residues. Trimming took off 5 bases at V and 4 bases at J, with 14 bases between the two ends. The DNA for the CDR3 is TGCAGCGTTAGGAGAACGGCTTTTAATGAAAAACTGTTTTTT. This encodes CSVRRTAFNEKLFF. Looking up the rest from reference TRBV29-1 and TRBJ1-4 gives the full variable domain: SAVISQKPSRDICQRGTSLTIQCQVDSQVTMMFWYRQQPGQSLTLIATANQGSEATYESGFVIDKFPISRPNLTFSTLTVSNMSPEDSSIYLCSVRRTAFNEKLFFGSGTQLSVL.

CDR3 sequence: CASSVSGGPYEQYF. CDR3 DNA: TGTGCCAGCAGCGTATCAGGGGGTCCCTACGAGCAGTACTTC. The gene calls are TRBV9 and TRBJ2-7, with 7 bases lining up with TRBD1. From germline, CDR1 is SGDLS and CDR2 YYNGEE. Trimming took 1 base from V and 2 from J; bases not matched to a gene: 3. The CDR3 totals 14 residues.

This clonotype has a handful of counts. V is TRBV7-2 and J is TRBJ2-5, with D maybe TRBD2 (5 bases). V was clipped by 0 bases and J by 5 bases, with 10 bases between them. The V gene's germline CDR1 is SGHTA and CDR2 FQGNSA. This CDR3 has 14 residues. The CDR3 spells CASSLAVEAETQYF. CDR3 coding DNA: TGTGCCAGCAGCTTAGCGGTGGAGGCGGAGACCCAGTACTTC. Combining the CDR3 with reference TRBV7-2 and TRBJ2-5 gives the whole variable domain GAGVSQSPSNKVTEKGKDVELRCDPISGHTALYWYRQSLGQGLEFLIYFQGNSAPDKSGLPSDRFSAERTGGSVSTLTIQRTQQEDSAVYLCASSLAVEAETQYFGPGTRLLVL.

This clonotype was observed a few times. The chain recombines TRBV7-2 with TRBJ2-1; 7 nucleotides line up with TRBD2. The germline CDR1 and CDR2 sequences are SGHTA and FQGNSA. V lost 4 bases, J lost 4 bases, and 7 bases stayed unmatched. This CDR3 is built from 15 residues. This CDR3 reads CASSSFREAYNEQFF. The CDR3 coding sequence is TGTGCCAGCAGCTCGTTCCGGGAGGCTTACAATGAGCAGTTCTTC.

This clonotype was recorded at least ten times. The chain recombines TRBV21-1 with TRBJ2-3; the table's D call TRBD2 went unverified against the DNA. TRBV21-1 has pseudogene status. CDR3 length equals 20 residues. CDR3 loop: CASSPGLAGGLAASTDTQYF. CDR3 nucleotide sequence: TGTGCCAGCAGCCCCGGACTAGCGGGAGGCCTCGCCGCTAGCACAGATACGCAGTATTTT.

The gene calls are TRBV6-1 and TRBJ2-7; D is ambiguous. The germline gives CDR1 MNHNS, CDR2 SASEGT. V was shortened by 6 bases and J by 2 bases, with 14 bases between the two germline ends. This CDR3 comprises 14 residues. DNA for the CDR3: TGTGCCAGCAGCCCCTCGATACTGGCCTACGAGCAGTACTTC. Translating gives CASSPSILAYEQYF.

This clonotype was detected a few times. The gene calls are TRBV20-1 and TRBJ2-1; perhaps TRBD2 as D (6 bases). V was trimmed by 3 bases and J by 9 bases, leaving 24 bases between them. The CDR3 runs 16 residues. Per germline, CDR1 DFQATT and CDR2 SNEGSKA (reference sequence). CDR3 sequence: CSASVGLRGLPSEQFF. The CDR3 DNA is TGCAGTGCTAGTGTCGGACTGAGGGGACTTCCTAGTGAGCAGTTCTTC.

The rearrangement uses TRBV5-1 and TRBJ2-7; D gene ambiguous. V was pared by 0 bases and J by 3 bases, with 16 bases between. This CDR3 region has 16 residues. Germline CDR1 SGHRS, CDR2 YFSETQ. CDR3 nucleotide sequence: TGCGCCAGCAGCTTGGACCTCCGGACCGCCTACTACGAGCAGTACTTC. Translating it yields CASSLDLRTAYYEQYF.

The rearrangement joins TRBV15 to TRBJ1-5; D gene uncertain. The CDR3 is 14 amino acids. CDR1 is LNHNV, CDR2 YYDKDF, per germline (reference sequence). V lost 5 bases and J 6 bases, leaving 14 bases between the germline ends. CDR3 nucleotides: TGTGCCACCAGCCAACGTCCTATGGGTCAGCCCCAGCATTTT. This gives the protein CATSQRPMGQPQHF.

This chain links TRBV5-1 with TRBJ2-1; 8 bases map to TRBD1. This CDR3 is 16 amino acids long. Unmatched junction bases numbered 11, after V lost 3 bases and J lost 6 bases. Germline CDR1 reads SGHRS; CDR2 reads YFSETQ. The CDR3 nucleotides are TGCGCCAGCAGCTCCCTAGGACAGGGCTTCTTCAATGAGCAGTTCTTC. It codes for CASSSLGQGFFNEQFF.

The chain joins TRBV29-1 to TRBJ2-1; no clear D gene. Germline V lookup: CDR1 SQVTM, CDR2 ANQGSEA. Trimming took 2 bases from V and 5 from J, leaving 13 bases between them. There are 14 residues in the CDR3. This chain's CDR3 is CSVERLYSHNEQFF. The CDR3 bases are TGCAGCGTTGAACGGTTGTACAGCCACAATGAGCAGTTCTTC.

This clonotype turned up a few times. This CDR3 reads CASSGRTGATDTQYF. Written as DNA, the CDR3 is TGTGCCAGCAGCGGAAGGACAGGAGCTACAGATACGCAGTATTTT. The chain recombines TRBV19 with TRBJ2-3; 7 bases map to TRBD1. CDR3 length: 15 residues. V lost 9 bases and J lost 3; bases outside the gene matches: 12. The germline V gene encodes CDR1 LNHDA and CDR2 SQIVND (reference sequence). The full variable domain, its missing parts supplied by reference TRBV19 and TRBJ2-3, is DGGITQSPKYLFRKEGQNVTLSCEQNLNHDAMYWYRQDPGQGLRLIYYSQIVNDFQKGDIAEGYSVSREKKESFPLTVTSAQKNPTAFYLCASSGRTGATDTQYFGPGTRLTVL.

A few counts support this clonotype. This chain connects TRBV10-3 to TRBJ2-1, with a tentative D call TRBD2 (5 bases). This CDR3 spans 13 amino acids. Germline CDR1 ENHRY, CDR2 SYGVKD. V was pared by 10 bases and J by 5 bases, with 15 bases between. The CDR3 reads CASVSGDHNEQFF. The CDR3 DNA sequence: TGTGCCAGCGTCAGCGGAGACCACAATGAGCAGTTCTTC.

This chain uses TRBV6-5 with TRBJ1-6, with 7 bases that match TRBD1. The CDR3 totals 17 residues. The J segment lost 2 bases and the V segment lost 1 base, leaving 5 bases of the junction unmatched. Germline CDR1 reads MNHEY; CDR2 reads SVGAGI. The CDR3 DNA reads as TGTGCCAGCAGTTACTTTTCGACAGGGCCCTATAATTCACCCCTCCACTTT. This gives the protein CASSYFSTGPYNSPLHF.

CDR3 DNA sequence: TGCAGTGCTCAGGGACTTACCGGGGAGCTGTTTTTT. Encoded protein: CSAQGLTGELFF. The genes are TRBV20-1 and TRBJ2-2, with a possible D match to TRBD2 (6 bases). The CDR3 contains 12 residues. Germline V gene lookup returns CDR1 DFQATT and CDR2 SNEGSKA (reference sequence). Trimming cost V 5 bases and J 5 bases, with 9 bases left between them.

V is TRBV7-2 and J is TRBJ2-3, with 9 bases identical to TRBD2. In germline, CDR1 is SGHTA, CDR2 FQGNSA. This CDR3 comprises 18 residues. Unmatched junction bases numbered 16, after V lost 3 bases and J lost 6 bases. The CDR3 nucleotides are TGTGCCAGCAGCTTTAGGCTAGCGGGGATCGGTTATTCGGATACGCAGTATTTT. Protein sequence: CASSFRLAGIGYSDTQYF. The complete variable domain, with remaining parts taken from reference TRBV7-2 and TRBJ2-3, reads GAGVSQSPSNKVTEKGKDVELRCDPISGHTALYWYRQSLGQGLEFLIYFQGNSAPDKSGLPSDRFSAERTGGSVSTLTIQRTQQEDSAVYLCASSFRLAGIGYSDTQYFGPGTRLTVL.

This clonotype turned up a few times. The chain is built from TRBV5-1 and TRBJ2-3; D not resolved. This CDR3 has 15 amino acids. V was cut by 2 bases and J by 6 bases, with 16 bases left in between. CDR1 and CDR2 (germline): SGHRS, YFSETQ. CDR3 sequence: CASSFGTFIADTQYF. The DNA of the CDR3 is TGCGCCAGCAGCTTTGGAACATTCATTGCGGATACGCAGTATTTT.

The V gene is TRBV5-6, the J gene TRBJ1-5; D may be TRBD1 (5 bases). Per germline, CDR1 SGHDT and CDR2 YYEEEE. The CDR3 consists of 15 residues. The V end was cut by 3 bases, the J end by 2 bases, with 12 bases between. The CDR3 loop is CASSSSRVGNQPQHF. CDR3 nucleotide sequence: TGTGCCAGCAGCTCGTCCAGGGTCGGCAATCAGCCCCAGCATTTT.

The chain has TRBV2 and TRBJ1-5; D is uncertain. V was pared by 6 bases and J by 0 bases, with 18 bases between. The CDR3 is 17 amino acids. Germline CDR1 SNHLY, CDR2 FYNNEI. Here the CDR3 reads CASSAKRVQVSNQPQHF. CDR3 bases: TGTGCCAGCAGCGCCAAGAGGGTTCAGGTTAGCAATCAGCCCCAGCATTTT.

This clonotype appeared a few times. CDR3 loop: CASSLGGPPEQFF. In DNA, the CDR3 is TGTGCCAGCAGTTTAGGGGGCCCTCCGGAGCAGTTCTTC. The chain has TRBV12-3 or TRBV12-4 and TRBJ2-1; D is perhaps TRBD1 (5 bases). The CDR3 extends over 13 amino acids. The ends were cut back, 1 base at V and 10 bases at J, with 11 bases in the middle.

The genes are TRBV7-2 and TRBJ1-2; 8 bases map to TRBD1. This CDR3 has 13 residues. In germline, CDR1 is SGHTA, CDR2 FQGNSA. V gave up 5 bases and J gave up 5 bases; unmatched junction bases: 4. CDR3 residues: CASSRQGRYGYTF. The CDR3 nucleotides are TGTGCCAGCAGCCGACAGGGGAGATATGGCTACACCTTC. Drawing the rest from reference TRBV7-2 and TRBJ1-2, the complete variable domain is GAGVSQSPSNKVTEKGKDVELRCDPISGHTALYWYRQSLGQGLEFLIYFQGNSAPDKSGLPSDRFSAERTGGSVSTLTIQRTQQEDSAVYLCASSRQGRYGYTFGSGTRLTVV.

The chain employs TRBV20-1 and TRBJ1-2; D is uncertain. V was trimmed by 6 bases and J by 8 bases, leaving 19 bases between them. The CDR3 is made up of 13 amino acids. Looked up from germline, CDR1 is DFQATT and CDR2 is SNEGSKA (reference sequence). As DNA, the CDR3 is TGCAGTGCCGAACAACGAGAGGGCGGCGGCTACACCTTC. Amino acids: CSAEQREGGGYTF.

V usage is TRBV11-2 and J usage is TRBJ1-1; 9 bases map to TRBD1. The CDR3 spans 18 residues. CDR1 and CDR2 (germline): SGHAT, FQNNGV. V trimming: 6 bases; J trimming: 3 bases; junction bases outside the gene matches: 17. The CDR3 is CASRHRDRAPLADTEAFF. As DNA, the CDR3 is TGTGCCAGCAGACATCGGGACAGGGCCCCGCTCGCGGACACTGAAGCTTTCTTT.

This clonotype has ten or more counts. This chain uses TRBV12-3 or TRBV12-4 with TRBJ1-6, with D hard to call. Trimming removed 2 bases from V and 7 bases from J, with 6 bases in between. This CDR3 has 13 residues. In nucleotides, the CDR3 is TGTGCCAGCAGTTTAAGGGAGAATTCACCCCTCCACTTT. This encodes CASSLRENSPLHF.

This clonotype was seen many times. The chain employs TRBV7-2 and TRBJ1-4; D perhaps matches TRBD1 (5 bases). There are 15 residues in the CDR3. Germline values: CDR1 SGHTA, CDR2 FQGNSA. V shed 5 bases and J shed 4 bases, with 14 bases lying between them. The CDR3 is CASSRGGAYNEKLFF. In DNA, the CDR3 is TGTGCCAGCAGCAGGGGTGGGGCATATAATGAAAAACTGTTTTTT.

This chain connects TRBV18 to TRBJ2-7; TRBD1 or TRBD2 may be the D gene (5 bases each). From germline, CDR1 is KGHSH and CDR2 LQKENI. The V end lost 1 base, the J end lost 5 bases, and 18 bases lay between the germline ends. The CDR3 runs 16 residues. The CDR3 here is CASSPRSVGDWDEQYF. CDR3 DNA: TGTGCCAGCTCACCACGGTCGGTGGGGGATTGGGACGAGCAGTACTTC.

In this sample, this clonotype turned up a few times. The CDR3 region is CSARDATGRLYGYTF. The CDR3, as DNA: TGCAGTGCTAGGGATGCGACTGGCAGGCTCTATGGCTACACCTTC. The genes are TRBV20-1 and TRBJ1-2, with D unclear. V was shortened by 3 bases and J by 4 bases, with 18 bases between the two germline ends. The CDR3 loop spans 15 amino acids. Germline lookup yields CDR1 DFQATT and CDR2 SNEGSKA (reference sequence).

This rearrangement joins TRBV20-1 to TRBJ1-6, with D possibly being TRBD1 (5 bases). Germline-derived CDR1 and CDR2 are DFQATT and SNEGSKA (reference sequence). The V gene lost 4 bases and the J gene lost 7 bases, with 11 bases spanning the gap. This CDR3 spans 13 amino acids. CDR3: CSATGTVNSPLHF. The CDR3 nucleotides are TGCAGTGCTACCGGGACGGTGAATTCACCCCTCCACTTT.